This TCR beta chain was observed in a study of cytomegalovirus exposure and HLA in healthy donors. Sampled while nominally healthy, donors likely had unrecorded immune exposures. A note on this clone: Its target is not known.

Primers included in the PCR were 60 Vbeta and 13 Jbeta primers. Generated by immunoSEQ multiplex PCR, the TCRdb table keeps only in-frame clones and is missing some. The top ten hold 3.5% to 4.5% of the sample, which has approximately 27,000 clones, 70% seen once. General study points: Cytomegalovirus association was assigned to under 200 TCR beta chains.

This clonotype was sampled from a woman aged 45-60 years in good health and CMV-seronegative. Sequences were obtained from PBMCs.

CDR3 nucleotides: TGCGCCAGCAGCCAGAAGACGGGACAGGGCAACTATGGCTACACCTTC. This sequence encodes CASSQKTGQGNYGYTF. The chain has TRBV5-1 and TRBJ1-2, with 9 positions matching TRBD1. This CDR3 has 16 amino acids. V lost 4 bases and J lost 2; bases outside the gene matches: 9. The V gene's germline CDR1 is SGHRS and CDR2 YFSETQ.